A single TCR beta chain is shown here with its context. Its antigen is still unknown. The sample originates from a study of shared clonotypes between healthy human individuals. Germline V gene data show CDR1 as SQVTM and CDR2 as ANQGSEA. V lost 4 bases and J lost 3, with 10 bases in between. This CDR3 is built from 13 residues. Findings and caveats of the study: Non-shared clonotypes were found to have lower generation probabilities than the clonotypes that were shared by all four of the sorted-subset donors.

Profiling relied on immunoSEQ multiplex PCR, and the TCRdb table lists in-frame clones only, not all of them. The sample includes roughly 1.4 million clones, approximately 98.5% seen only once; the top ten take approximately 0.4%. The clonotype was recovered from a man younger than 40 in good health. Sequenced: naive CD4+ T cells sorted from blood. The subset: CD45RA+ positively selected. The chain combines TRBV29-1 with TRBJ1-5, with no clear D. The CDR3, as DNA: TGCAGCGTTGGAGTTGGTGTCAATCAGCCCCAGCATTTT. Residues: CSVGVGVNQPQHF.